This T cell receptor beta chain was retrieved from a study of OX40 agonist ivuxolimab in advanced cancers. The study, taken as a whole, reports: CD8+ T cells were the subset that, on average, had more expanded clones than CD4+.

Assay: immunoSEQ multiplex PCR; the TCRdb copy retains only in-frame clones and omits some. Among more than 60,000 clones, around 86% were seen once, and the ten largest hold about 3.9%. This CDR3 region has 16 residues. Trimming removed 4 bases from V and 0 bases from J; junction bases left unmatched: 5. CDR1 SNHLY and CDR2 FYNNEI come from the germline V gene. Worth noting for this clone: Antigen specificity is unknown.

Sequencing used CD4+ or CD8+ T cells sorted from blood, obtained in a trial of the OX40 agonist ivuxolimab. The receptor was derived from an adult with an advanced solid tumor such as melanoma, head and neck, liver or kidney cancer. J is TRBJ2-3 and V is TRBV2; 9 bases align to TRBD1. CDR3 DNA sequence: TGTGCCAGCAGTGCTAACAGGGGGCTTAGCACAGATACGCAGTATTTT. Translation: CASSANRGLSTDTQYF.